This TCR beta chain was captured by sequencing in a study of brain T cells in children with intractable seizures. Study-level results: Patients' HCMV serostatus was unknown; virus specificity rests on CDR3 similarity alone. Clones missing pre-surgery may reflect undersampling of that blood sample.

On this clone: What it recognizes is unknown.

Sequencing was limited to surgery cases with top T cell transcript signatures in brain tissue. At least one anti-epileptic drug was given before surgery. Data came from immunoSEQ multiplex PCR; TCRdb stores just in-frame clones and leaves some out. Here the sample spans 110,000 or so clones, under 95% being singletons. Germline loops: CDR1 SQVTM, CDR2 ANQGSEA. There are 13 residues in the CDR3. Trimming pared 7 bases from V and 8 bases from J, leaving 20 bases between. Sequencing was performed on peripheral blood, taken at surgery. The chain combines TRBV29-1 with TRBJ1-2; TRBD1 is a possible D gene (5 bases). The receptor was derived from a boy younger than two with hemimegalencephaly and intractable seizures. CDR3 sequence: CSDRDSHSGGYTF. The CDR3 DNA reads as TGCAGCGACCGCGACAGTCACAGCGGGGGCTACACCTTC. Together with reference TRBV29-1 and TRBJ1-2, the CDR3 gives the full variable domain: SAVISQKPSRDICQRGTSLTIQCQVDSQVTMMFWYRQQPGQSLTLIATANQGSEATYESGFVIDKFPISRPNLTFSTLTVSNMSPEDSSIYLCSDRDSHSGGYTFGSGTRLTVV.